This TCR beta chain is from a study of T cells in Graves' hyperthyroidism and ophthalmopathy. At the level of the study: Peripheral blood was obtained at initial diagnosis, preceding any treatment. Study outcomes and limitations: A 13 V-J signature model discriminated ophthalmopathy versus stable hyperthyroidism.

TCR beta CDR3 region amplification was performed from RNA transcripts. TCR CDR3 regions were first amplified by RT-PCR with HTBI primers. TCRdb reanalysed the multiplex PCR reads using MiXCR and keeps one entry per CDR3 protein. Among about 420,000 distinct CDR3 sequences, about an eighth were seen once, and the ten largest hold around 5.3%. Graves' hyperthyroidism showing no ophthalmopathy progression within 18 months was considered stable. The length of the CDR3 is 14 residues. CDR1 DFQATT and CDR2 SNEGSKA come from the germline V gene (reference sequence). The ends were cut back, 4 bases at V and 1 base at J, with 14 bases in the middle. Note on this clonotype: Its antigen is unknown.

The rearrangement joins TRBV20-1 to TRBJ2-7; no reliable D call. The receptor comes from a woman aged 18-29 years with Graves' hyperthyroidism. The sample consisted of blood. The DNA for the CDR3 is TGCAGTGCTAAAAGCGAGAAAGGGTCCTACGAGCAGTACTTC. The encoded protein is CSAKSEKGSYEQYF.